These 27 T cell receptor beta chains came from one sample sequenced in a study of OX40 agonist ivuxolimab in advanced cancers. The protocol was immunoSEQ multiplex PCR, while the TCRdb copy is restricted to in-frame clones and leaves out a portion. This table has 25,000 to 35,000 clones, roughly 68% appearing once. Source: CD4+ or CD8+ T cells sorted from blood, taken in a trial of the OX40 agonist ivuxolimab. The receptors come from an adult with an advanced solid tumor such as melanoma, head and neck, liver or kidney cancer.

The chain employs TRBV5-6 and TRBJ1-2; a weak D match, TRBD1 (5 bases). Trimming removed 0 bases from V and 4 bases from J, with 10 bases in between. The length of the CDR3 is 14 residues. Germline CDR1 reads SGHDT; CDR2 reads YYEEEE. CDR3 nucleotide sequence: TGTGCCAGCAGCTTGGCAGGAGGGGTCTATGGCTACACCTTC. It codes for CASSLAGGVYGYTF.

This clone was seen once. This chain connects TRBV19 to TRBJ1-1, with TRBD1 as a possible D gene (6 bases). The CDR3 has 14 residues. V was clipped by 5 bases and J by 5 bases, with 15 bases between them. The germline V gene has CDR1 LNHDA and CDR2 SQIVND (reference sequence). The CDR3 sequence is CASSQIWGATEAFF. The CDR3 DNA sequence: TGTGCCAGTAGTCAGATTTGGGGGGCGACTGAAGCTTTCTTT.

In nucleotides, the CDR3 is TGTGCCAGCAGCTTAGCGGGGACAGTTAGCAATCAGCCCCAGCATTTT. Protein: CASSLAGTVSNQPQHF. The rearrangement uses TRBV7-2 and TRBJ1-5; TRBD1 matches 7 bases. With V trimmed by 0 bases and J by 0 bases, 2 bases remained unmatched. The CDR3 is made up of 16 amino acids. Germline V gene lookup returns CDR1 SGHTA and CDR2 FQGNSA.

J is TRBJ1-1 and V is TRBV12-5; TRBD1 is a possible D gene (5 bases). Germline V gene sequence: CDR1 LGHNT, CDR2 FRNRAP. This CDR3 region has 14 residues. Trimming took off 7 bases at V and 5 bases at J, with 17 bases between the two ends. The CDR3 loop reads CASALGGSGTEAFF. CDR3 DNA sequence: TGTGCTAGTGCCCTGGGGGGGTCGGGGACTGAAGCTTTCTTT.

Judged by abundance, this clone is medium-sized. This sequence joins TRBV6-1 and TRBJ2-7; 15 bases fit TRBD2. The germline CDR1 and CDR2 sequences are MNHNS and SASEGT. V shed 7 bases and J 2 bases; nucleotides not matched to a gene: 3. The CDR3 totals 15 residues. The CDR3 DNA is TGTGCCAGCAAGGGACTAGCGGGGGGAACCTACGAGCAGTACTTC. It is translated as CASKGLAGGTYEQYF.

This clone occurred a few times. J is TRBJ1-5 and V is TRBV5-6; D might be TRBD1 (5 bases). Trimming left V 4 bases short and J 2 bases short, with 13 bases between. Germline CDR1 is SGHDT and CDR2 is YYEEEE. The CDR3 totals 15 residues. CDR3 DNA sequence: TGTGCCAGCAGCGCCCAGGGTATGGGCAATCAGCCCCAGCATTTT. It encodes CASSAQGMGNQPQHF. Filled out from reference TRBV5-6 and TRBJ1-5, the complete variable domain reads DAGVTQSPTHLIKTRGQQVTLRCSPKSGHDTVSWYQQALGQGPQFIFQYYEEEERQRGNFPDRFSGHQFPNYSSELNVNALLLGDSALYLCASSAQGMGNQPQHFGDGTRLSIL.

In its sample, this clone was seen once. The chain is built from TRBV2 and TRBJ1-1, with a tentative D call TRBD1 (5 bases). V lost 8 bases and J 1 base, leaving 8 bases between the germline ends. The CDR3 spans 12 residues. Germline V gene lookup returns CDR1 SNHLY and CDR2 FYNNEI. Written as DNA, the CDR3 is TGTGCCAGCGGGGGGTCGAACACTGAAGCTTTCTTT. It translates to CASGGSNTEAFF.

This chain connects TRBV6-5 to TRBJ2-2, with no clear D. Germline lookup yields CDR1 MNHEY and CDR2 SVGAGI. The CDR3 consists of 12 residues. The V and J ends lost 4 bases and 6 bases respectively, with 6 bases between them. The CDR3 loop reads CASSLIAGELFF. In nucleotides, the CDR3 is TGTGCCAGCAGTTTGATCGCCGGGGAGCTGTTTTTT.

The chain combines TRBV10-2 with TRBJ1-5, with D perhaps matching TRBD1 (5 bases). V was cut by 6 bases and J by 5 bases, with 11 bases left in between. Germline CDR1 is WSHSY and CDR2 is SAAADI. This CDR3 is 13 amino acids long. CDR3 bases: TGCGCCAGCAGGGGGCGAGTCGATCAGCCCCAGCATTTT. This gives the protein CASRGRVDQPQHF.

The genes are TRBV7-8 and TRBJ2-5; 9 positions agree with TRBD2. The CDR3 is 16 residues long. Germline values: CDR1 SGHVS, CDR2 FQNEAQ. J gave up 5 bases and V 3 bases, and 10 bases lay outside the gene matches. The CDR3 nucleotides read TGTGCCAGCAGCTTTCAATTGCGGGGGGGCCTGGAGACCCAGTACTTC. Protein product: CASSFQLRGGLETQYF.

The chain is built from TRBV5-1 and TRBJ2-3, with a tentative D call TRBD2 (5 bases). The CDR3 spans 15 residues. Trimming took off 0 bases at V and 2 bases at J, with 10 bases between the two ends. The germline CDR1 and CDR2 sequences are SGHRS and YFSETQ. The CDR3 loop reads CASSLDGDYTDTQYF. The CDR3 coding sequence is TGCGCCAGCAGCTTGGACGGCGACTACACAGATACGCAGTATTTT.

The chain uses TRBV11-2 and TRBJ1-3; tentatively, D is TRBD1 (5 bases). V was trimmed by 5 bases and J by 4 bases, leaving 18 bases between them. CDR1 SGHAT and CDR2 FQNNGV come from the germline V gene. The CDR3 length is 16 residues. This chain's CDR3 is CASSPTSGTNGNTIYF. In DNA, the CDR3 is TGTGCCAGCAGCCCTACCTCCGGGACGAACGGAAACACCATATATTTT.

The sample holds one count of this clone. The rearrangement joins TRBV6-1 to TRBJ2-7; 9 nucleotides align to TRBD1. V gave up 3 bases and J gave up 0 bases; unmatched junction bases: 15. The germline V gene has CDR1 MNHNS and CDR2 SASEGT. This CDR3 is 19 amino acids long. The CDR3 nucleotides read TGTGCCAGCAGTGAGTTGGTTCTCCCGGGACAGGGTGCCTCCTACGAGCAGTACTTC. Translated: CASSELVLPGQGASYEQYF.

The chain employs TRBV6-1 and TRBJ1-2, with no clear D. There are 13 residues in the CDR3. CDR1 and CDR2 (germline): MNHNS, SASEGT. The V and J ends lost 6 bases and 7 bases respectively, with 15 bases between them. The CDR3 region has the DNA TGTGCCAGCAGCCCCGGGAGCCACGCTGGCTACACCTTC. It is translated as CASSPGSHAGYTF.

This clone was observed once. The chain links TRBV5-1 to TRBJ2-5; tentatively, D is TRBD2 (5 bases). The CDR3 contains 15 residues. From germline, CDR1 is SGHRS and CDR2 YFSETQ. Trimming removed 5 bases from V and 5 bases from J, with 19 bases in between. CDR3 DNA: TGCGCCAGCAGAGTCGGCAACTCCGGGGTGGAGACCCAGTACTTC. The encoded protein is CASRVGNSGVETQYF.

This rearrangement joins TRBV6-5 to TRBJ2-2; D ambiguous. Germline V CDR1 and CDR2: MNHEY, SVGAGI. Trimming shortened V by 5 bases and J by 3 bases, and 4 bases separated the two germline ends. The CDR3 covers 12 residues. CDR3 residues: CASSPYTGELFF. The CDR3 DNA reads as TGTGCCAGCAGTCCATACACCGGGGAGCTGTTTTTT.

The chain joins TRBV11-2 to TRBJ2-5; the D gene could be TRBD1 or TRBD2 (5 bases each). The CDR3 spans 17 residues. Germline values: CDR1 SGHAT, CDR2 FQNNGV. V lost 1 base and J lost 4, with 19 bases in between. The CDR3 protein is CASSLGVGATLGETQYF. CDR3 DNA: TGTGCCAGCAGCTTAGGGGTCGGGGCAACTCTGGGAGAGACCCAGTACTTC. Complete variable domain (other parts from reference TRBV11-2 and TRBJ2-5): EAGVAQSPRYKIIEKRQSVAFWCNPISGHATLYWYQQILGQGPKLLIQFQNNGVVDDSQLPKDRFSAERLKGVDSTLKIQPAKLEDSAVYLCASSLGVGATLGETQYFGPGTRLLVL.

The rearrangement links TRBV9 to TRBJ2-3; 7 nucleotides align to TRBD1. The CDR3 contains 16 residues. Looked up from germline, CDR1 is SGDLS and CDR2 is YYNGEE. Losses at the gene ends were 0 bases for V and 0 bases for J; bases not matched to a gene: 4. DNA of the CDR3: TGTGCCAGCAGCGTAGGGGACAGAACTAGCACAGATACGCAGTATTTT. Residues: CASSVGDRTSTDTQYF.

This rearrangement joins TRBV7-9 to TRBJ1-2; 10 bases align to TRBD1. CDR3 length equals 15 residues. Germline V gene lookup returns CDR1 SEHNR and CDR2 FQNEAQ (reference sequence). Trimming at V came to 3 bases and at J to 4 bases, leaving 5 bases not matched to a gene. In DNA, the CDR3 is TGTGCCAGCAGCTTTGGAGGGGACAGGGGCTATGGCTACACCTTC. Translation gives CASSFGGDRGYGYTF.

V gene TRBV6-7 combines with J gene TRBJ2-2; tentatively, D is TRBD1 (6 bases). TRBV6-7 is an ORF; its function is uncertain. Trimming pared 11 bases from V and 0 bases from J, leaving 13 bases between. The CDR3 has 14 residues. The CDR3 nucleotides are TGTGCCCCCCAGGGGACACCGAACACCGGGGAGCTGTTTTTT. Protein sequence: CAPQGTPNTGELFF.

This chain connects TRBV11-1 to TRBJ1-1; a possible D gene is TRBD1 (6 bases). The CDR3 is 11 residues long. V lost 7 bases, J lost 11 bases, and 14 bases lay in between. CDR1 is SGHAT, CDR2 FQDESV, per germline (reference sequence). CDR3 amino acids: CASTRAGVAFF. The CDR3 DNA reads TGTGCCAGCACACGTGCAGGGGTGGCTTTCTTT.

CDR3 amino acids: CASRGVVNEKLFF. In DNA form, the CDR3 reads TGTGCCAGCAGGGGAGTAGTGAATGAAAAACTGTTTTTT. This chain links TRBV6-1 with TRBJ1-4, with D hard to call. Trimming removed 6 bases from V and 5 bases from J, with 10 bases in between. CDR1 and CDR2 (germline): MNHNS, SASEGT. The CDR3 spans 13 residues.

This clone was seen a handful of times. The chain joins TRBV6-1 to TRBJ1-5; no definite D call. V dropped 8 bases and J dropped 0 bases, with 5 bases sitting between them. Germline V lookup: CDR1 MNHNS, CDR2 SASEGT. The CDR3 runs 12 residues. CDR3 protein: CASAYSNQPQHF. CDR3 DNA sequence: TGTGCCAGCGCCTATAGCAATCAGCCCCAGCATTTT.

This chain joins TRBV10-3 and TRBJ1-2; TRBD1 agrees at 9 bases. CDR1 and CDR2 (germline): ENHRY, SYGVKD. The CDR3 consists of 17 residues. The V segment lost 3 bases and the J segment 4 bases; nucleotides outside the gene matches: 12. DNA for the CDR3: TGTGCCATCAGTGATTCCGGGACAGGGAGAAGAGGCTATGGCTACACCTTC. This encodes CAISDSGTGRRGYGYTF.

The rearrangement joins TRBV13 to TRBJ2-2, with D possibly matching TRBD2 (6 bases). The CDR3 is 15 amino acids. V was cut by 6 bases and J by 2 bases, with 13 bases left in between. CDR1 and CDR2 (germline): PRHDT, FYEKMQ (reference sequence). CDR3 amino acids: CASSPDYANTGELFF. The CDR3 bases are TGTGCCAGCAGTCCGGACTACGCCAACACCGGGGAGCTGTTTTTT.

The chain recombines TRBV5-1 with TRBJ1-5; D is possibly TRBD1 (6 bases). Deletions cut 0 bases from V and 5 bases from J, with 9 bases between. This CDR3 has 14 amino acids. Germline V gene data show CDR1 as SGHRS and CDR2 as YFSETQ. CDR3 residues: CASSLAGAHQPQHF. CDR3 bases: TGCGCCAGCAGCTTGGCGGGGGCGCATCAGCCCCAGCATTTT.

This clone was picked up one time. The J gene is TRBJ1-3, the V gene TRBV11-2; D uncertain. Germline V lookup: CDR1 SGHAT, CDR2 FQNNGV. The CDR3 has 15 residues. V was shortened by 5 bases and J by 1 base, with 12 bases between the two germline ends. DNA for the CDR3: TGTGCCAGCAGCGGGCAACGGGGATCTGGAAACACCATATATTTT. The encoded protein is CASSGQRGSGNTIYF.